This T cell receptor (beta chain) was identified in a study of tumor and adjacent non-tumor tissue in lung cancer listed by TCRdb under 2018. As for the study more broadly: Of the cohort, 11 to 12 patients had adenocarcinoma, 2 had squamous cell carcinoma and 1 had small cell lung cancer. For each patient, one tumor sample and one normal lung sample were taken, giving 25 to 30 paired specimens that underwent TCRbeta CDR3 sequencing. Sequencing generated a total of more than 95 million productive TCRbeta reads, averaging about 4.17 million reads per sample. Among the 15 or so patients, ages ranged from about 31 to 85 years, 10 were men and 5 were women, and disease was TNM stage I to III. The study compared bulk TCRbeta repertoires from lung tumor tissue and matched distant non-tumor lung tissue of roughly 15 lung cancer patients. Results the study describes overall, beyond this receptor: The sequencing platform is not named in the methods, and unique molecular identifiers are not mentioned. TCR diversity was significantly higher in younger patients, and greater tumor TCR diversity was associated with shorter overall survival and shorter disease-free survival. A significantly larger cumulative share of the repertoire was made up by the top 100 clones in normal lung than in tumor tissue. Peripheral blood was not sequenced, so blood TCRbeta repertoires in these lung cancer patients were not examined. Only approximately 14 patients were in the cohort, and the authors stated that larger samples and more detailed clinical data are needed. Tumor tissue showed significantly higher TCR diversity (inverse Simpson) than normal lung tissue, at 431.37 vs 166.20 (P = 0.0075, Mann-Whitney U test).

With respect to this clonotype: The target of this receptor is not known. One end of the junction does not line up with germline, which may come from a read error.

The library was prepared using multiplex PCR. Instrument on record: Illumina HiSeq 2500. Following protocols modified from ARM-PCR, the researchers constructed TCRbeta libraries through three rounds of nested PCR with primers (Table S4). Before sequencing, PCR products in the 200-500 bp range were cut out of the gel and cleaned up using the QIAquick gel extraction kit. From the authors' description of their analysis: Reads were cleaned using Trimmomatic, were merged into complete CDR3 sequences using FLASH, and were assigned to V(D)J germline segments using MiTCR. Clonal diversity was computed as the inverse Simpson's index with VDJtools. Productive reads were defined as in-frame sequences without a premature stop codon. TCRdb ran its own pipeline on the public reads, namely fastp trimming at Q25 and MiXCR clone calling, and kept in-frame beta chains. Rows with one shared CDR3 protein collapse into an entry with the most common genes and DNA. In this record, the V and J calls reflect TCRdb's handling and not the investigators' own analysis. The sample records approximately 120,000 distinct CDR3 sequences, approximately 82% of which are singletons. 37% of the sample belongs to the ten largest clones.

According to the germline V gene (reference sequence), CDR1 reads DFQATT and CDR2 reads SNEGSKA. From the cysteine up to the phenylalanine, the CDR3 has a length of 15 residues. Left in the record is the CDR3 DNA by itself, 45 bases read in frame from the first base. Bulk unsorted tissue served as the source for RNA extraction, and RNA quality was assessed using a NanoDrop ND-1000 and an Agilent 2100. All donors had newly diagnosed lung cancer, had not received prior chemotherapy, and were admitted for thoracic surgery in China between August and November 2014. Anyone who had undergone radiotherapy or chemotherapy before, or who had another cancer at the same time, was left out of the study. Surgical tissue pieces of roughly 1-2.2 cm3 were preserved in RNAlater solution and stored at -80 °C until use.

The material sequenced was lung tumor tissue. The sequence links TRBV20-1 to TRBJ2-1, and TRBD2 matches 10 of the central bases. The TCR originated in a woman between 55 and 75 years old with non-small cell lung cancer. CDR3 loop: CSVASGRGVYNEQSF. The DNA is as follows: TGCAGTGTCGCAAGCGGGAGGGGGGTATACAATGAGCAGTCCTTC.